This T cell receptor beta chain was sequenced during a study of T cell repertoires in cytomegalovirus infection. Overall study: CMV epitopes used comprised recently identified HLA-C-restricted ones and well-studied HLA-B-restricted ones. Both a matching HLA type and CMV infection were indicated by public TCR beta signatures. Study-level results: Ex vivo responses were dominated by HLA-C-restricted CMV-specific TCR beta clonotypes.

The J segment lost 1 base and the V segment lost 7 bases, leaving 6 bases of the junction unmatched. CDR3 length: 14 residues. This clonotype was detected a few times. Its antigen is not known. Using its own MiXCR run on the reads, TCRdb lists one record per CDR3 protein. The data show about 350,000 distinct CDR3 sequences, with about 35% seen just once and roughly 14% held by the top ten. The source was cultured PBMCs, collected from culture after CMV antigen stimulation. The chain uses TRBV12-3 or TRBV12-4 and TRBJ1-1, with 7 bases that match TRBD1. The receptor's source is a human donor in good health (CMV status not recorded). Some clones in this sample may be carry-over from other donors' samples. The CDR3 nucleotides are TGTGCCAGCACTAACACAGGGGAGAACACTGAAGCTTTCTTT. This codes for CASTNTGENTEAFF.